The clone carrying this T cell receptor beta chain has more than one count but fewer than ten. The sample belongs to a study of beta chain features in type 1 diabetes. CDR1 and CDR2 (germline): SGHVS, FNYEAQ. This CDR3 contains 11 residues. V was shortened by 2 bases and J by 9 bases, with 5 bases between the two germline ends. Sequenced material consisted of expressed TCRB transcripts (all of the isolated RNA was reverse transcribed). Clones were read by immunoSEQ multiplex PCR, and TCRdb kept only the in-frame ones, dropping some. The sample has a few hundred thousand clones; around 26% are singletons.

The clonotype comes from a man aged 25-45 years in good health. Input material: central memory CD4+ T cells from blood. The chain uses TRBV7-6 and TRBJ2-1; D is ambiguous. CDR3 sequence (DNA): TGTGCCAGCAGCTTAATCGGTGAGCAGTTCTTC. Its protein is CASSLIGEQFF.